This entry is about one T cell receptor (beta chain). Its antigen is not identified. This CDR3 is 14 amino acids long. The V gene's germline CDR1 is DFQATT and CDR2 SNEGSKA (reference sequence). The junction had 7 bases not matched to a gene; V was cut back by 6 bases and J by 0 bases. The entry originates in a study of T cell repertoires in cytomegalovirus infection. About the research overall: The authors used CMV epitopes that were HLA-C-restricted (recently identified) and HLA-B-restricted (well studied).

TCRdb recomputed calls from the reads with MiXCR, one row per CDR3 protein. The table has some 480,000 distinct CDR3 sequences, 33% seen once. The TCR sequence derives from a human donor in good health (CMV status not recorded). Some clones in this sample may be carry-over from other donors' samples. This sample comprised cultured PBMCs, obtained from culture after CMV antigen stimulation. The gene calls are TRBV20-1 and TRBJ1-2; 7 bases match TRBD1. Here the CDR3 DNA reads TGCAGTGCGTCGGACAGGCAGGCTAACTATGGCTACACCTTC. It specifies CSASDRQANYGYTF.